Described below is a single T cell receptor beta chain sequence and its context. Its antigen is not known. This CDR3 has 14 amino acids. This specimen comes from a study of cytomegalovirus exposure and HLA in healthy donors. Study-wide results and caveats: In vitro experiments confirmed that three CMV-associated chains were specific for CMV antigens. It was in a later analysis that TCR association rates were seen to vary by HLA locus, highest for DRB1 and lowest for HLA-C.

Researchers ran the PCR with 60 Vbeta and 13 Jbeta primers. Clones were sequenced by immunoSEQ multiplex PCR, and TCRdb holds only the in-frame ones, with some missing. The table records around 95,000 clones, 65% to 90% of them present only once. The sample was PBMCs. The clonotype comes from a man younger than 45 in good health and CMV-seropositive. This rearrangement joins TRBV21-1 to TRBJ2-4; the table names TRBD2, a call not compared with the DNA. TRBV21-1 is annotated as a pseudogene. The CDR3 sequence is CASRTGIAKNIQYF. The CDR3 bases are TGTGCCAGCAGGACGGGAATAGCCAAAAACATTCAGTACTTC.